The 21 T cell receptor beta chains below all came from one sample that was sequenced in a study of T cell changes during pregnancy in multiple sclerosis. Method: immunoSEQ multiplex PCR; TCRdb's copy keeps in-frame clones and lacks some. Counted here are under 95,000 clones, around 90% occurring once; the ten biggest clones make up under 2%. The input for sequencing was peripheral blood, taken in the second trimester of pregnancy. All receptors derive from a female donor with multiple sclerosis, enrolled in a pregnancy study.

The V gene is TRBV11-3, the J gene TRBJ2-5; D possibly corresponds to TRBD2 (5 bases). The length of the CDR3 is 15 residues. Trimming took off 3 bases at V and 5 bases at J, with 16 bases between the two ends. CDR1 is SGHNT, CDR2 YENEEA, per germline. The CDR3 DNA is TGTGCCAGCAGCTTGAGCCGCACGAGGGATGAGACCCAGTACTTC. Amino acids: CASSLSRTRDETQYF. The variable domain in full, completed from reference TRBV11-3 and TRBJ2-5, reads EAGVVQSPRYKIIEKKQPVAFWCNPISGHNTLYWYLQNLGQGPELLIRYENEEAVDDSQLPKDRFSAERLKGVDSTLKIQPAELGDSAVYLCASSLSRTRDETQYFGPGTRLLVL.

Concerning this clone itself: Different DNA sequences within this sample yield the same CDR3. The chain has TRBV6-1 and TRBJ2-7; D call uncertain. Trimming cost V 5 bases and J 1 base, with 6 bases left between them. CDR1 MNHNS and CDR2 SASEGT come from the germline V gene. The CDR3 contains 12 residues. CDR3 loop: CASSSSSYEQYF. The CDR3, as DNA: TGTGCCAGCAGTTCCAGTTCCTACGAGCAGTACTTC.

V gene TRBV5-1 combines with J gene TRBJ1-3; perhaps TRBD1 as D (6 bases). This CDR3 is 14 amino acids long. V lost 5 bases to trimming and J lost 2 bases, with 11 bases between them. Germline V gene sequence: CDR1 SGHRS, CDR2 YFSETQ. This CDR3 is CASRQGGPGNTIYF. CDR3 DNA: TGCGCCAGCAGACAGGGAGGGCCTGGAAACACCATATATTTT.

This clone was observed a few times. The gene calls are TRBV7-8 and TRBJ1-1, with a weak D call TRBD1 (6 bases). Between the trimmed V and J ends, which lost 4 bases and 1 base, there was a span of 19 bases. The CDR3 runs 17 residues. Per the germline V gene, CDR1 is SGHVS and CDR2 is FQNEAQ. The CDR3: CASSSPKITGTNTEAFF. CDR3 sequence (DNA): TGTGCCAGCAGCTCACCCAAAATTACAGGGACGAACACTGAAGCTTTCTTT.

This rearrangement joins TRBV19 to TRBJ2-1; D perhaps matches TRBD1 (5 bases). Trimming pared 6 bases from V and 8 bases from J, leaving 11 bases between. The germline V gene encodes CDR1 LNHDA and CDR2 SQIVND (reference sequence). There are 12 residues in the CDR3. The DNA of the CDR3 is TGTGCCAGTAGCACCCAGGGTGATGAGCAGTTCTTC. This translates into CASSTQGDEQFF.

The CDR3 loop is CSVGGQGTDTQYF. The CDR3 nucleotides read TGCAGCGTTGGGGGACAGGGGACAGATACGCAGTATTTT. The rearrangement uses TRBV29-1 and TRBJ2-3, with 10 bases fitting TRBD1. The CDR3 is made up of 13 amino acids. J gave up 3 bases and V 4 bases, and 1 base lay outside the gene matches. CDR1 is SQVTM, CDR2 ANQGSEA, per germline.

V usage is TRBV5-4 and J usage is TRBJ1-1; 7 positions agree with TRBD1. V shed 3 bases, J shed 1 base, and the junction held 9 bases outside the gene matches. Looked up from germline, CDR1 is SGHNT and CDR2 is YYREEE (reference sequence). This CDR3 has 16 amino acids. CDR3 loop: CASSWGPGGGNTEAFF. The CDR3 coding sequence is TGTGCCAGCAGCTGGGGGCCAGGGGGAGGGAACACTGAAGCTTTCTTT.

This chain uses TRBV30 with TRBJ1-1, with 11 bases lining up with TRBD1. This CDR3 comprises 15 residues. CDR1 and CDR2 from the germline V gene are GTSNPN and SVGIG (reference sequence). Trimming removed 3 bases from V and 1 base from J; junction bases left unmatched: 4. CDR3 coding DNA: TGTGCCTGGAGAAGAGGACAGGGGGCGAACACTGAAGCTTTCTTT. It encodes CAWRRGQGANTEAFF.

The chain couples TRBV9 to TRBJ2-5; TRBD2 matches at 12 bases. CDR1 and CDR2 (germline): SGDLS, YYNGEE. Losses at the gene ends were 0 bases for V and 4 bases for J; bases not matched to a gene: 10. This CDR3 is built from 18 residues. CDR3 coding DNA: TGTGCCAGCAGCGTAGGCCCTAGCGGGAGGGTGGGTGGAGAGACCCAGTACTTC. It translates to CASSVGPSGRVGGETQYF. Supplemented by reference TRBV9 and TRBJ2-5, the full variable domain reads DSGVTQTPKHLITATGQRVTLRCSPRSGDLSVYWYQQSLDQGLQFLIQYYNGEERAKGNILERFSAQQFPDLHSELNLSSLELGDSALYFCASSVGPSGRVGGETQYFGPGTRLLVL.

The chain links TRBV19 to TRBJ1-1; D might be TRBD1 (5 bases). Germline CDR1 LNHDA, CDR2 SQIVND (reference sequence). V lost 3 bases to trimming and J lost 1 base, with 12 bases between them. CDR3 length equals 15 residues. CDR3 nucleotide sequence: TGTGCCAGTAGTATTCGTCAGGGCCGGAACACTGAAGCTTTCTTT. It encodes CASSIRQGRNTEAFF.

The CDR3 DNA reads TGTGCCAGCAGTTGGGACAGGGGATATAATTCACCCCTCCACTTT. Amino acids: CASSWDRGYNSPLHF. V usage is TRBV27 and J usage is TRBJ1-6; 10 nucleotides match TRBD1. Losses at the gene ends were 4 bases for V and 4 bases for J; bases not matched to a gene: 1. CDR3 size: 15 residues. Germline V lookup: CDR1 MNHEY, CDR2 SMNVEV (reference sequence).

The chain joins TRBV6-1 to TRBJ2-1, with TRBD2 matching 13 bases. The CDR3 sequence is 15 residues long. The J segment lost 5 bases and the V segment lost 6 bases, leaving 4 bases of the junction unmatched. Germline CDR1 MNHNS, CDR2 SASEGT. CDR3 residues: CASRGTSGIHNEQFF. CDR3 nucleotide sequence: TGTGCCAGCAGGGGGACTAGCGGGATACACAATGAGCAGTTCTTC.

V gene TRBV6-5 combines with J gene TRBJ2-7; 8 positions match TRBD1. Germline V gene data show CDR1 as MNHEY and CDR2 as SVGAGI. V lost 0 bases to trimming and J lost 3 bases; unmatched junction nucleotides: 4. This CDR3 is built from 15 residues. CDR3 coding DNA: TGTGCCAGCAGTTACTCGGACAGGGCCGGCTACGAGCAGTACTTC. Encoded protein: CASSYSDRAGYEQYF.

This clone was found once. This rearrangement joins TRBV10-3 to TRBJ2-7, with D maybe TRBD1 (5 bases). The V gene lost 4 bases and the J gene lost 0 bases, with 10 bases spanning the gap. Looked up from germline, CDR1 is ENHRY and CDR2 is SYGVKD. The CDR3 is 14 residues long. The CDR3 reads CAISAQGTSYEQYF. The CDR3 nucleotides read TGTGCCATCAGTGCCCAGGGTACCTCCTACGAGCAGTACTTC.

The chain links TRBV5-6 to TRBJ1-5; weak D call: TRBD1 (5 bases). CDR3 length equals 15 residues. Trimming cost V 0 bases and J 0 bases, with 7 bases left between them. From germline, CDR1 is SGHDT and CDR2 YYEEEE. CDR3: CASSLGQSSNQPQHF. The CDR3 nucleotides are TGTGCCAGCAGCTTGGGACAGAGTAGCAATCAGCCCCAGCATTTT.

The CDR3 DNA is TGCGCCAGCATGGAGGGGAGGAGTAGAAGTGAGCAGTACTTC. Amino acids: CASMEGRSRSEQYF. The V and J genes are TRBV23-1 and TRBJ2-7, with a weak D call TRBD2 (6 bases). TRBV23-1 is filed as an ORF, its function uncertain. V shed 7 bases and J shed 7 bases, with 20 bases lying between them. The CDR3 has 14 amino acids.

V usage is TRBV30 and J usage is TRBJ2-1; a possible D gene is TRBD2 (5 bases). With 5 bases removed from V and 4 bases from J, the gap between germline ends came to 15 bases. The CDR3 has 14 amino acids. Germline CDR1 GTSNPN, CDR2 SVGIG (reference sequence). CDR3 bases: TGTGCCTGGGCTGAAACCGGGAAGTACAATGAGCAGTTCTTC. This sequence encodes CAWAETGKYNEQFF.

The chain carries TRBV18 and TRBJ2-3; D uncertain. The CDR3 length is 11 residues. In germline, CDR1 is KGHSH, CDR2 LQKENI. V was trimmed by 6 bases and J by 4 bases, leaving 5 bases between them. As DNA, the CDR3 is TGTGCCAGCTCCCTAGCAGATACGCAGTATTTT. Amino acid sequence: CASSLADTQYF.

The CDR3 protein is CASSLGQPNSPLHF. CDR3 sequence (DNA): TGTGCCAGCAGCTTAGGACAGCCAAATTCACCCCTCCACTTT. The chain joins TRBV7-9 to TRBJ1-6; D possibly corresponds to TRBD1 (5 bases). Looked up from germline, CDR1 is SEHNR and CDR2 is FQNEAQ (reference sequence). The V end was cut by 1 base, the J end by 7 bases, with 8 bases between. The CDR3 runs 14 residues.

The rearrangement uses TRBV7-2 and TRBJ1-5; TRBD1 is a possible D gene (6 bases). Germline CDR1 SGHTA, CDR2 FQGNSA. Trimming stripped 6 bases from V and 0 bases from J, with 21 bases between. This CDR3 is built from 18 residues. In DNA form, the CDR3 reads TGTGCCAGCAGTCCATTTTCAGGGGCAGGAGCTAGCAATCAGCCCCAGCATTTT. Protein product: CASSPFSGAGASNQPQHF.

This chain joins TRBV29-1 and TRBJ1-2, with 7 positions matching TRBD1. Germline CDR1 SQVTM, CDR2 ANQGSEA. The CDR3 loop spans 13 amino acids. After removal of 4 bases from V and 2 bases from J, the junction contained 4 bases not matched to a gene. The CDR3 is CSVGDSRNYGYTF. The CDR3 DNA reads TGCAGCGTTGGGGACAGCAGGAACTATGGCTACACCTTC.